This T cell receptor (beta chain) was recorded in a study of identical twins. TCRdb re-called the 5' RACE reads with MiXCR, one entry per CDR3 protein. Found here are roughly 200,000 distinct CDR3 sequences, approximately 15% of them singletons; the top ten hold 40%. This clonotype showed up just a few times. The junction does not match germline at one end; this may be a read error. This CDR3 spans 14 amino acids. Germline lookup yields CDR1 MNHEY and CDR2 SVGAGI. The sample was also linked to a second study, of T cells expressing NK-cell markers.

The chain links TRBV6-5 to TRBJ2-4; D possibly corresponds to TRBD1 (5 bases). The sequenced material came from CD8+ T cells sorted from blood. The receptor was derived from a woman between 18 and 30 years old in good health. The CDR3 DNA follows: TGTGCCAGCAATTACCCGCAGGGTGCAAACATTCAGTACTTC. Its protein is CASNYPQGANIQYF.